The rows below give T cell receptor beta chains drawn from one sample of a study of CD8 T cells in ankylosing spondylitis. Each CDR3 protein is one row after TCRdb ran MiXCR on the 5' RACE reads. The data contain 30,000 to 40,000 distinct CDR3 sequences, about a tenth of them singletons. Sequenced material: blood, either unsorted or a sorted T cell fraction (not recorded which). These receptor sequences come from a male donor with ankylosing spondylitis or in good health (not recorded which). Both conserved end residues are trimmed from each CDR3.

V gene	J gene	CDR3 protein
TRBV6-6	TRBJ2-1	ASSYSGTGTNEQF
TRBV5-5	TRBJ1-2	ASSLDQAGGYT
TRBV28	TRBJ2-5	ASRSLTGGGAETQY
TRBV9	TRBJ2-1	ASSPTGPSYNEQF
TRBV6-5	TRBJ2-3	ASSYKQGARSTDTQY
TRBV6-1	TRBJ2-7	ASSWTAHSYEQY
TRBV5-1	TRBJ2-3	ASSAGGGADTQY
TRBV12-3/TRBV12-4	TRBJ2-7	ASSFGAPVYEQY
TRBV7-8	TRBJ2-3	ASSSSGSQIDTQY
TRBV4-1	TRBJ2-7	ASSQETSAHGKQY
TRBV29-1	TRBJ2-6	SVGTSTGANVLT
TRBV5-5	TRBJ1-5	ASSAQTGISNQPQH
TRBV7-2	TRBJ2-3	ASSLNVLGSRLDTQY
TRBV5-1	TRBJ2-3	ASSLALADTDTQY
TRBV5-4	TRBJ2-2	ASSRLAGVSSGELF
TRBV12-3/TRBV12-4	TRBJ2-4	ASSLSGPGENIQY
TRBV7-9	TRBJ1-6	ASSPSGRDDNSPLH
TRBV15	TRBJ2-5	ATSRGSHQETQY
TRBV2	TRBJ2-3	ASSGGLAGLDTQY
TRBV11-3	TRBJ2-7	ASSSRGQWGEQY
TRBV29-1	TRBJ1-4	SAYRGSEKLF
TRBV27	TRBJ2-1	ASSFAGDLTYNEQF
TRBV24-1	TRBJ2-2	ATSDFQEGATTGELF
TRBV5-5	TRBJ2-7	ASSPGSVAYYEQY
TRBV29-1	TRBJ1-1	SVQGAPNTEAF